This record concerns one TCR beta chain sequence. It was with 60 Vbeta and 13 Jbeta primers that the PCR ran. Clones were read by immunoSEQ multiplex PCR, and TCRdb kept only the in-frame ones, dropping some. The repertoire holds around 63,000 clones, with approximately 78% as singletons. The germline V gene encodes CDR1 KGHSH and CDR2 LQKENI. This CDR3 is 14 amino acids long. V dropped 3 bases and J dropped 4 bases, with 12 bases sitting between them. This entry belongs to a study of cytomegalovirus exposure and HLA in healthy donors. The sample consisted of PBMCs. The J gene is TRBJ1-1, the V gene TRBV18; D is ambiguous. The sequence was obtained from a woman in her 30s in good health and CMV-seronegative. The CDR3 coding sequence is TGTGCCAGCTCACCGATAGGAGAGGCCACTGAAGCTTTCTTT. Its translation is CASSPIGEATEAFF.